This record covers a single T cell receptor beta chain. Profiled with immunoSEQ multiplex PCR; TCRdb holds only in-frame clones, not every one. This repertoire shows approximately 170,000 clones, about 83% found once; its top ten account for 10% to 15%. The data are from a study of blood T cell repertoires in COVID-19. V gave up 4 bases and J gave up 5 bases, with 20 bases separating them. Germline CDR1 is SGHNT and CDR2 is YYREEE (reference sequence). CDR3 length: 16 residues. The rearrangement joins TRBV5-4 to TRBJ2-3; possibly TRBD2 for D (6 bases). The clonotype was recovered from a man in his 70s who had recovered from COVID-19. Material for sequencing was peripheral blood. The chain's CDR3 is CASSQITREAGDTQYF. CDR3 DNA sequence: TGTGCCAGCAGCCAGATTACGAGGGAGGCAGGAGATACGCAGTATTTT.